The 24 T cell receptor beta chains in this list originate from one sample, sequenced in a study of blood T cell repertoires in COVID-19. The method was immunoSEQ multiplex PCR; TCRdb's version includes in-frame clones alone and lacks a portion of them. This sample has approximately 270,000 clones, with just under 90% found just once. The sequenced sample was PBMCs or T cells enriched from blood (not recorded which). These receptors were obtained from a woman in her sixties or seventies who had recovered from COVID-19.

This clone came up once. The chain links TRBV10-2 to TRBJ1-1; possibly TRBD1 for D (6 bases). V lost 2 bases and J lost 3, with 10 bases in between. The CDR3 spans 14 residues. Germline V CDR1 and CDR2: WSHSY, SAAADI. CDR3 in DNA: TGCGCCAGCAGTGAGAGCGGGACACACACTGAAGCTTTCTTT. Translating gives CASSESGTHTEAFF.

This clone was recorded a few times. The chain carries TRBV7-9 and TRBJ1-5, with unresolved D. This CDR3 has 14 residues. V lost 2 bases to trimming and J lost 5 bases, with 10 bases between them. Germline lookup yields CDR1 SEHNR and CDR2 FQNEAQ (reference sequence). CDR3 protein: CASSLWGDHQPQHF. DNA for the CDR3: TGTGCCAGCAGCTTATGGGGAGATCATCAGCCCCAGCATTTT.

This chain uses TRBV25-1 with TRBJ2-2, with 10 bases that match TRBD1. In germline, CDR1 is MGHDK, CDR2 SYGVNS. This CDR3 is 14 amino acids long. The trim removed 4 bases at V and 5 bases at J, leaving 1 base unmatched. This chain's CDR3 is CASSGDRGTGELFF. In DNA, the CDR3 is TGTGCCAGCAGTGGGGACAGGGGTACCGGGGAGCTGTTTTTT.

The chain carries TRBV5-6 and TRBJ2-2; D ambiguous. The V and J ends lost 4 bases and 0 bases respectively, with 16 bases between them. This CDR3 has 17 amino acids. CDR1 is SGHDT and CDR2 is YYEEEE in the germline V gene. CDR3 DNA sequence: TGTGCCAGCAGCACCCCAGCAGGCTACTCGAACACCGGGGAGCTGTTTTTT. It codes for CASSTPAGYSNTGELFF.

The V gene is TRBV29-1, the J gene TRBJ1-2; D might be TRBD1 (5 bases). Trimming pared 8 bases from V and 0 bases from J, leaving 13 bases between. In germline, CDR1 is SQVTM, CDR2 ANQGSEA. The CDR3 covers 13 residues. The CDR3 region has the DNA TGCAGCATAGAGACAGTTTCTAACTATGGCTACACCTTC. Translated, it gives CSIETVSNYGYTF.

J is TRBJ1-3 and V is TRBV11-2; D call uncertain. The CDR3 covers 12 residues. Germline assignment: CDR1 SGHAT and CDR2 FQNNGV. V was cut by 5 bases and J by 6 bases, with 8 bases left in between. The CDR3 reads CASSPRLNTIYF. As DNA, the CDR3 is TGTGCCAGCAGCCCAAGACTAAACACCATATATTTT. Full variable domain (outside the CDR3, taken from reference TRBV11-2 and TRBJ1-3): EAGVAQSPRYKIIEKRQSVAFWCNPISGHATLYWYQQILGQGPKLLIQFQNNGVVDDSQLPKDRFSAERLKGVDSTLKIQPAKLEDSAVYLCASSPRLNTIYFGEGSWLTVV.

The rearrangement joins TRBV6-5 to TRBJ1-4; no definite D call. V lost 6 bases and J 6 bases, leaving 11 bases between the germline ends. The CDR3 runs 13 residues. Germline V CDR1 and CDR2: MNHEY, SVGAGI. The CDR3 protein is CASRTKADEKLFF. The CDR3 DNA reads TGTGCCAGCAGAACTAAAGCCGATGAAAAACTGTTTTTT.

Notes on this clone: A read error may account for a junction end that differs from germline. The chain has TRBV7-7 and TRBJ2-3; 12 nucleotides align to TRBD2. Looked up from germline, CDR1 is SSHAT and CDR2 is FNYEAQ (reference sequence). This CDR3 contains 17 residues. The CDR3 nucleotides are TGTGCTAGCAGCTTACTAGCGGGGGGAGCTAGCACAGATACGCAGTATTTT. As protein: CASSLLAGGASTDTQYF. The full variable domain, with the rest looked up from reference TRBV7-7 and TRBJ2-3, is GAGVSQSPRYKVTKRGQDVTLRCDPISSHATLYWYQQALGQGPEFLTYFNYEAQPDKSGLPSDRFSAERPEGSISTLTIQRTEQRDSAMYRCASSLLAGGASTDTQYFGPGTRLTVL.

CDR3 region: CASSFSAETYNEQFF. In DNA, the CDR3 is TGTGCCAGCAGCTTTTCCGCGGAGACCTACAATGAGCAGTTCTTC. The chain carries TRBV5-6 and TRBJ2-1; D gene uncertain. The CDR3 runs to 15 residues. Germline V CDR1 and CDR2: SGHDT, YYEEEE. V gave up 2 bases and J gave up 2 bases, with 11 bases separating them.

This chain joins TRBV7-9 and TRBJ1-4, with unresolved D. CDR1 and CDR2 from the germline V gene are SEHNR and FQNEAQ (reference sequence). Trimming pared 1 base from V and 4 bases from J, leaving 7 bases between. This CDR3 has 14 amino acids. CDR3 sequence (DNA): TGTGCCAGCAGCTTAGGGCAAATTAATGAAAAACTGTTTTTT. Amino acid sequence: CASSLGQINEKLFF.

V and J are TRBV19 and TRBJ2-5, with D tentatively TRBD2 (6 bases). The germline V gene has CDR1 LNHDA and CDR2 SQIVND (reference sequence). Trimming stripped 6 bases from V and 5 bases from J, with 13 bases between. The CDR3 contains 13 residues. The CDR3 nucleotides read TGTGCCAGTAGATATTCGGGGAGGGAGACCCAGTACTTC. It encodes CASRYSGRETQYF.

The J gene is TRBJ1-3, the V gene TRBV4-2; TRBD1 is a possible D gene (6 bases). Per germline, CDR1 LGHNA and CDR2 YNFKEQ. The V and J ends lost 0 bases and 0 bases respectively, with 12 bases between them. This CDR3 is built from 17 residues. The CDR3 DNA reads as TGTGCCAGCAGCCAAGACGGGGTGGGACACTCTGGAAACACCATATATTTT. Amino acids: CASSQDGVGHSGNTIYF.

This clone has more than one count but fewer than ten. The CDR3 DNA sequence: TGCGCCAGCAGCTTGATGGGCCTCTCTGGAAACACCATATATTTT. Its protein is CASSLMGLSGNTIYF. V is TRBV5-1 and J is TRBJ1-3, with no clear D. The germline V gene has CDR1 SGHRS and CDR2 YFSETQ. This CDR3 has 15 amino acids. The V end lost 1 base, the J end lost 0 bases, and 8 bases lay between the germline ends.

The chain couples TRBV12-5 to TRBJ2-3; 7 bases map to TRBD1. The trim removed 5 bases at V and 2 bases at J, leaving 13 bases unmatched. CDR1 and CDR2 (germline): LGHNT, FRNRAP. The CDR3 has 17 amino acids. The CDR3 loop reads CASGPGTALPFTDTQYF. Here the CDR3 DNA reads TGTGCTAGTGGTCCTGGGACAGCCTTGCCCTTCACAGATACGCAGTATTTT.

This chain joins TRBV29-1 and TRBJ2-3, with 10 bases lining up with TRBD1. This CDR3 comprises 13 residues. With 6 bases clipped from V and 3 bases from J, the junction kept 3 bases outside the gene matches. CDR1 is SQVTM, CDR2 ANQGSEA, per germline. CDR3 nucleotide sequence: TGCAGCGTGGGGGACAGGGGTACAGATACGCAGTATTTT. This translates into CSVGDRGTDTQYF.

V usage is TRBV3-1 (or the pseudogene TRBV3-2) and J usage is TRBJ1-2; TRBD1 is a possible D gene (6 bases). The CDR3 sequence is 18 residues long. Germline loops: CDR1 LGHDT, CDR2 YNNKEL (reference sequence). The V and J ends lost 4 bases and 0 bases respectively, with 21 bases between them. In DNA, the CDR3 is TGTGCCAGCAGCCTACAGGGCAGTTTATCGGCAGCTAACTATGGCTACACCTTC. Protein product: CASSLQGSLSAANYGYTF.

The genes are TRBV9 and TRBJ1-2; 9 bases line up with TRBD1. Trimming at V came to 3 bases and at J to 4 bases, leaving 7 bases not matched to a gene. Germline V gene sequence: CDR1 SGDLS, CDR2 YYNGEE. The length of the CDR3 is 15 residues. CDR3 loop: CASSGRDRVVYGYTF. The CDR3 DNA follows: TGTGCCAGCAGCGGCCGGGACAGGGTTGTCTATGGCTACACCTTC. The full variable domain, in which reference TRBV9 and TRBJ1-2 provide the parts outside the CDR3, is DSGVTQTPKHLITATGQRVTLRCSPRSGDLSVYWYQQSLDQGLQFLIQYYNGEERAKGNILERFSAQQFPDLHSELNLSSLELGDSALYFCASSGRDRVVYGYTFGSGTRLTVV.

This chain connects TRBV4-1 to TRBJ2-7; 9 nucleotides align to TRBD1. V dropped 1 base and J dropped 4; count of bases not matched to a gene: 8. This CDR3 has 16 amino acids. Per the germline V gene, CDR1 is MGHRA and CDR2 is YSYEKL. The CDR3 nucleotides are TGCGCCAGCAGCCAAGGTGGCGGGACAGGGAGATACGAGCAGTACTTC. Translation gives CASSQGGGTGRYEQYF.

The chain employs TRBV11-2 and TRBJ1-5, with 9 bases that match TRBD1. Germline trimming cut 5 bases from V and 7 bases from J; bases unmatched to any gene: 3. Per the germline V gene, CDR1 is SGHAT and CDR2 is FQNNGV. The CDR3 extends over 13 amino acids. CDR3 in DNA: TGTGCCAGCAGCCCAGACAGGGGGCAGCCCCAGCATTTT. Protein: CASSPDRGQPQHF. The variable domain in full, with the rest retrieved from reference TRBV11-2 and TRBJ1-5, is EAGVAQSPRYKIIEKRQSVAFWCNPISGHATLYWYQQILGQGPKLLIQFQNNGVVDDSQLPKDRFSAERLKGVDSTLKIQPAKLEDSAVYLCASSPDRGQPQHFGDGTRLSIL.

This chain uses TRBV7-3 with TRBJ2-1; 11 nucleotides align to TRBD2. Germline V gives CDR1 SGHTA, CDR2 FQGTGA. The CDR3 spans 14 residues. The J segment lost 8 bases and the V segment lost 10 bases, leaving 10 bases of the junction unmatched. CDR3 sequence: CAKVLAGGVHEQFF. For the CDR3, the DNA is TGTGCCAAAGTGCTAGCGGGGGGTGTACATGAGCAGTTCTTC. Combining the CDR3 with reference TRBV7-3 and TRBJ2-1 gives the whole variable domain GAGVSQTPSNKVTEKGKYVELRCDPISGHTALYWYRQSLGQGPEFLIYFQGTGAADDSGLPNDRFFAVRPEGSVSTLKIQRTERGDSAVYLCAKVLAGGVHEQFFGPGTRLTVL.

J is TRBJ2-7 and V is TRBV16; 11 bases fit TRBD1. This CDR3 region has 15 residues. The V and J ends lost 4 bases and 3 bases, in that order; junction bases with no gene match: 5. Germline lookup yields CDR1 KGHSY and CDR2 FQNENV. This CDR3 reads CASSRPGQGVYEQYF. The CDR3, as DNA: TGTGCCAGCAGCCGTCCGGGACAGGGGGTCTACGAGCAGTACTTC.

This sequence joins TRBV5-1 and TRBJ1-1, with D possibly matching TRBD1 (5 bases). Trimming removed 2 bases at V and 5 bases at J, with 13 bases between. The germline gives CDR1 SGHRS, CDR2 YFSETQ. The CDR3 has 14 amino acids. The CDR3 region has the DNA TGCGCCAGCAGCTTTTCCCAGGGTGTTACTGAAGCTTTCTTT. Protein: CASSFSQGVTEAFF.

The chain couples TRBV21-1 to TRBJ2-1; TRBD1 is the table's D call, not checked against the DNA. TRBV21-1 is labeled a pseudogene. The CDR3 length is 14 residues. The CDR3, as DNA: TGTGCCAGCAGCGGCAGAATGGCCTACAATGAGCAGTTCTTC. Protein sequence: CASSGRMAYNEQFF.

The CDR3 spells CASSQDEGVWQPQHF. CDR3 sequence (DNA): TGCGCCAGCAGCCAAGATGAAGGGGTTTGGCAGCCCCAGCATTTT. The chain is built from TRBV4-1 and TRBJ1-5, with D tentatively TRBD1 (5 bases). There are 15 residues in the CDR3. The V gene lost 0 bases and the J gene lost 7 bases, with 13 bases spanning the gap. The germline V gene encodes CDR1 MGHRA and CDR2 YSYEKL.